Each of the 23 T cell receptor beta chains below was sequenced from the same sample in a study of T-cell reconstitution after alpha-beta-depleted transplantation in children. Researchers prepared the TCRbeta library using unique molecular identifiers, the study reports. TCRdb re-derived calls from the PCR reads in MiXCR, one entry per CDR3 protein. The sample lists hundreds of thousands of distinct CDR3 sequences, 25% seen once, with about 2.5% in the top ten. This sample comprised PBMCs, obtained before TCRalphabeta/CD19-depleted stem cell transplant. The receptor set was obtained from a girl under 10 years old with Fanconi anemia, due to receive a stem cell transplant.

V gene TRBV25-1 combines with J gene TRBJ1-6; D is unclear. Germline V gene data show CDR1 as MGHDK and CDR2 as SYGVNS. The ends were cut back, 5 bases at V and 8 bases at J, with 13 bases in the middle. The CDR3 covers 14 residues. The CDR3 here is CASSRHPFYSPLHF. For the CDR3, the DNA is TGTGCCAGCAGTAGACATCCTTTCTATTCACCCCTCCACTTT.

The V and J genes are TRBV18 and TRBJ2-7; maybe TRBD1 (6 bases). Trimming stripped 1 base from V and 2 bases from J, with 15 bases between. CDR3 size: 16 residues. Germline values: CDR1 KGHSH, CDR2 LQKENI. CDR3 sequence: CASSPQLTGDTYEQYF. CDR3 nucleotide sequence: TGTGCCAGCTCACCACAATTGACAGGTGATACCTACGAGCAGTACTTC.

This clonotype was detected many times. V and J are TRBV5-5 and TRBJ1-4, with D possibly being TRBD1 (5 bases). CDR3 length: 16 amino acids. Germline V lookup: CDR1 SGHKS, CDR2 YYEKEE (reference sequence). V was clipped by 3 bases and J by 6 bases, with 18 bases between them. The CDR3: CASSSETFSTDEKLFF. CDR3 coding DNA: TGTGCCAGCAGCTCGGAGACCTTTTCGACAGATGAAAAACTGTTTTTT.

The chain carries TRBV28 and TRBJ2-7; 13 bases fit TRBD2. The germline gives CDR1 MDHEN, CDR2 SYDVKM. The CDR3 has 20 residues. V dropped 4 bases and J dropped 1; count of bases not matched to a gene: 16. Here the CDR3 DNA reads TGTGCCAGCAGTTCGATGACTAGCGGGGGGCCCGCGCCAATTTCCTACGAGCAGTACTTC. Its translation is CASSSMTSGGPAPISYEQYF.

This clonotype was recorded many times. The chain is built from TRBV4-2 and TRBJ2-1, with 11 nucleotides matching TRBD2. Germline V lookup: CDR1 LGHNA, CDR2 YNFKEQ. CDR3 length equals 16 residues. V lost 0 bases, J lost 4 bases, and 2 bases stayed unmatched. CDR3 protein: CASSQDSGGVYNEQFF. In DNA, the CDR3 is TGTGCCAGCAGCCAAGATAGCGGGGGGGTTTACAATGAGCAGTTCTTC.

There are a few counts of this clonotype. V and J are TRBV20-1 and TRBJ2-1; D might be TRBD1 (6 bases). This CDR3 has 15 amino acids. With 0 bases removed from V and 4 bases from J, the gap between germline ends came to 13 bases. The germline gives CDR1 DFQATT, CDR2 SNEGSKA (reference sequence). CDR3: CSARDLTGLYNEQFF. The CDR3 DNA is TGCAGTGCTAGAGATCTAACAGGGTTGTACAATGAGCAGTTCTTC.

The CDR3: CSVEGLPGWDYGYTF. Here the CDR3 DNA reads TGCAGCGTTGAAGGTCTGCCGGGTTGGGACTATGGCTACACCTTC. V is TRBV29-1 and J is TRBJ1-2; D remains ambiguous. CDR1 SQVTM and CDR2 ANQGSEA come from the germline V gene. V lost 1 base to trimming and J lost 3 bases, with 15 bases between them. The CDR3 sequence is 15 residues long.

The table lists this clonotype with a few counts. The chain joins TRBV29-1 to TRBJ2-7, with 7 bases identical to TRBD1. Losses at the gene ends were 6 bases for V and 3 bases for J; bases not matched to a gene: 5. Per germline, CDR1 SQVTM and CDR2 ANQGSEA. The CDR3 runs to 12 residues. This chain's CDR3 is CSVRTGYYEQYF. CDR3 nucleotide sequence: TGCAGCGTGCGGACAGGCTACTACGAGCAGTACTTC.

This chain links TRBV7-3 with TRBJ2-1, with D unclear. CDR1 is SGHTA and CDR2 is FQGTGA in the germline V gene. V was pared by 0 bases and J by 0 bases, with 6 bases between. The CDR3 contains 15 residues. The DNA for the CDR3 is TGTGCCAGCAGCTTAACGGAGAGCTCCTACAATGAGCAGTTCTTC. It codes for CASSLTESSYNEQFF. The variable domain in full, completed from reference TRBV7-3 and TRBJ2-1, reads GAGVSQTPSNKVTEKGKYVELRCDPISGHTALYWYRQSLGQGPEFLIYFQGTGAADDSGLPNDRFFAVRPEGSVSTLKIQRTERGDSAVYLCASSLTESSYNEQFFGPGTRLTVL.

V usage is TRBV30 and J usage is TRBJ1-2; no clear D gene. CDR3 length: 12 residues. Trimming cost V 0 bases and J 2 bases, with 4 bases left between them. Looked up from germline, CDR1 is GTSNPN and CDR2 is SVGIG (reference sequence). CDR3 residues: CAWSVLNYGYTF. CDR3 nucleotide sequence: TGTGCCTGGAGTGTGTTGAACTATGGCTACACCTTC.

In this sample, this clonotype turned up many times. This chain links TRBV29-1 with TRBJ1-3; D ambiguous. With 4 bases removed from V and 4 bases from J, the gap between germline ends came to 8 bases. CDR3 length: 12 amino acids. CDR1 and CDR2 (germline): SQVTM, ANQGSEA. The CDR3 spells CSVVANGNTIYF. The CDR3 nucleotides read TGCAGCGTTGTGGCGAACGGAAACACCATATATTTT.

This chain joins TRBV27 and TRBJ2-7; weak D call: TRBD2 (6 bases). V lost 8 bases, J lost 2 bases, and 16 bases lay in between. Germline values: CDR1 MNHEY, CDR2 SMNVEV (reference sequence). The CDR3 contains 14 residues. This chain's CDR3 is CASSYLALPYEQYF. CDR3 nucleotide sequence: TGTGCCAGCTCTTATCTAGCGCTTCCCTACGAGCAGTACTTC.

This clonotype came up many times. The chain has TRBV29-1 and TRBJ2-3, with D unresolved. From germline, CDR1 is SQVTM and CDR2 ANQGSEA. The germline V and J ends were trimmed by 4 bases and 0 bases, with 8 bases remaining between them. This CDR3 is 13 amino acids long. The CDR3 region is CSVASHSTDTQYF. In nucleotides, the CDR3 is TGCAGCGTTGCTTCGCACAGCACAGATACGCAGTATTTT.

The chain recombines TRBV29-1 with TRBJ1-1; D is possibly TRBD1 (6 bases). Trimming took 6 bases from V and 6 from J, leaving 17 bases between them. Germline assignment: CDR1 SQVTM and CDR2 ANQGSEA. The length of the CDR3 is 13 residues. In DNA form, the CDR3 reads TGCAGCGTAGCAGGGGTCTACAAGGCTGAAGCTTTCTTT. This encodes CSVAGVYKAEAFF.

This chain links TRBV20-1 with TRBJ1-1; 9 bases line up with TRBD1. This CDR3 region has 15 residues. V dropped 5 bases and J dropped 4; count of bases not matched to a gene: 11. Germline V gene lookup returns CDR1 DFQATT and CDR2 SNEGSKA (reference sequence). The CDR3 DNA sequence: TGCAGTGCTCTAGAAAAACGGGACAGGGTCACTGAAGCTTTCTTT. Encoded protein: CSALEKRDRVTEAFF.

This clonotype was detected ten times or more. V gene TRBV5-6 combines with J gene TRBJ1-5, with a possible D match to TRBD1 (6 bases). V lost 1 base, J lost 3 bases, and 11 bases lay in between. The CDR3 length is 15 residues. Germline CDR1 is SGHDT and CDR2 is YYEEEE. The CDR3 nucleotides read TGTGCCAGCAGCTTGTGGGGGGCAGTCAATCAGCCCCAGCATTTT. Its protein product is CASSLWGAVNQPQHF.

The chain employs TRBV28 and TRBJ2-5, with D uncertain. Germline CDR1 and CDR2: MDHEN and SYDVKM. V was shortened by 10 bases and J by 3 bases, with 21 bases between the two germline ends. There are 15 residues in the CDR3. The CDR3 DNA is TGTGCCACCGAGAATGGACCGTTCCTAGAAGAGACCCAGTACTTC. Its protein product is CATENGPFLEETQYF.

By proportion, this clonotype is medium-sized (0.01 to 0.1%). The rearrangement uses TRBV20-1 and TRBJ2-5, with TRBD2 matching 7 bases. CDR1 and CDR2 from the germline V gene are DFQATT and SNEGSKA (reference sequence). The length of the CDR3 is 12 residues. V gave up 3 bases and J gave up 5 bases; unmatched junction bases: 3. CDR3 DNA sequence: TGCAGTGCTAGCGGGAGGCGGGAGACCCAGTACTTC. Protein product: CSASGRRETQYF.

This clonotype was counted ten times or more. The genes are TRBV29-1 and TRBJ1-1; D remains ambiguous. This CDR3 comprises 12 residues. The V end was cut by 1 base, the J end by 1 base, with 4 bases between. The germline CDR1 and CDR2 sequences are SQVTM and ANQGSEA. The CDR3 DNA follows: TGCAGCGTTGAAGCAGAGAACACTGAAGCTTTCTTT. It codes for CSVEAENTEAFF.

The chain has TRBV7-3 and TRBJ2-1, with 7 positions matching TRBD2. The CDR3 is 15 residues long. Germline V gene lookup returns CDR1 SGHTA and CDR2 FQGTGA. The ends lost 2 bases at V and 5 bases at J; junction bases unmatched: 6. The DNA of the CDR3 is TGTGCCAGCAGCTTATGGCTAGCGGATAACAATGAGCAGTTCTTC. This gives the protein CASSLWLADNNEQFF.

The V call is TRBV5-1, the J call TRBJ2-1, with 7 nucleotides matching TRBD1. Germline lookup yields CDR1 SGHRS and CDR2 YFSETQ. J lost 8 bases, V lost 2 bases, and 7 bases had no gene match. The CDR3 has 14 residues. The CDR3 nucleotides are TGCGCCAGCAGCTTCCGGACAGGAATAGATGAGCAGTTCTTC. Protein: CASSFRTGIDEQFF. Full variable domain (remainder filled in from reference TRBV5-1 and TRBJ2-1): KAGVTQTPRYLIKTRGQQVTLSCSPISGHRSVSWYQQTPGQGLQFLFEYFSETQRNKGNFPGRFSGRQFSNSRSEMNVSTLELGDSALYLCASSFRTGIDEQFFGPGTRLTVL.

This clonotype was seen at least ten times. This rearrangement joins TRBV7-2 to TRBJ2-7; 15 nucleotides line up with TRBD2. The CDR3 has 17 residues. V trimming: 1 base; J trimming: 4 bases; junction bases outside the gene matches: 5. Germline V lookup: CDR1 SGHTA, CDR2 FQGNSA. CDR3 residues: CASSLGGLAGGPYEQYF. The CDR3 nucleotides are TGTGCCAGCAGCTTAGGGGGACTAGCGGGGGGACCATACGAGCAGTACTTC. Complete variable domain (other parts from reference TRBV7-2 and TRBJ2-7): GAGVSQSPSNKVTEKGKDVELRCDPISGHTALYWYRQSLGQGLEFLIYFQGNSAPDKSGLPSDRFSAERTGGSVSTLTIQRTQQEDSAVYLCASSLGGLAGGPYEQYFGPGTRLTVT.

At least ten counts were recorded for this clonotype. The chain employs TRBV20-1 and TRBJ2-1; weak D call: TRBD1 (6 bases). V was clipped by 6 bases and J by 4 bases, with 16 bases between them. The CDR3 covers 14 residues. Germline V gene data show CDR1 as DFQATT and CDR2 as SNEGSKA (reference sequence). CDR3: CSAKSPGDYNEQFF. Here the CDR3 DNA reads TGCAGTGCCAAAAGTCCAGGGGATTACAATGAGCAGTTCTTC.